These 31 T cell receptor beta chains share one sample of origin, sequenced in a study of control samples from healthy donors and cancer patients. Measured with immunoSEQ multiplex PCR; TCRdb has only the in-frame clones, and not every one. The sample consists of approximately 150,000 clones, about 90% of them appearing once. Sequencing input: blood. The receptors come from a man in his thirties or forties in good health.

This sequence joins TRBV27 and TRBJ1-6, with 7 bases lining up with TRBD1. CDR1 is MNHEY, CDR2 SMNVEV, per germline (reference sequence). The CDR3 is 15 residues long. V was pared by 3 bases and J by 5 bases, with 4 bases of the junction left unmatched. The CDR3 DNA reads TGTGCCAGCAGTTTTGGGACAGACAATAATTCACCCCTCCACTTT. This sequence encodes CASSFGTDNNSPLHF.

This sequence joins TRBV30 and TRBJ1-2, with D perhaps matching TRBD1 (6 bases). Germline values: CDR1 GTSNPN, CDR2 SVGIG (reference sequence). The CDR3 sequence is 12 residues long. The V and J ends lost 3 bases and 5 bases respectively, with 10 bases between them. For the CDR3, the DNA is TGTGCCTGGAGCAGGGGAGAGTATGGCTACACCTTC. Its protein is CAWSRGEYGYTF.

CDR3 region: CASSLQGPMYGYTF. As DNA, the CDR3 is TGTGCCAGCAGCTTGCAGGGACCTATGTATGGCTACACCTTC. V and J are TRBV5-4 and TRBJ1-2, with D possibly TRBD1 on 5 matching bases. V lost 1 base and J lost 5, with 12 bases in between. The CDR3 runs 14 residues. The germline gives CDR1 SGHNT, CDR2 YYREEE (reference sequence).

V usage is TRBV25-1 and J usage is TRBJ2-7; D is unclear. V shed 6 bases and J shed 4 bases, with 16 bases lying between them. The CDR3 loop spans 14 amino acids. Germline V lookup: CDR1 MGHDK, CDR2 SYGVNS. CDR3 DNA sequence: TGTGCCAGCAGCGAACATAATGTCGCATACGAGCAGTACTTC. This codes for CASSEHNVAYEQYF.

The chain recombines TRBV10-3 with TRBJ2-1; D may be TRBD1 (6 bases). Germline-derived CDR1 and CDR2 are ENHRY and SYGVKD. This CDR3 region has 18 residues. Trimming took 8 bases from V and 5 from J, leaving 28 bases between them. The CDR3 region is CAILWTEGTGYRNNEQFF. The CDR3 region has the DNA TGTGCCATCCTATGGACGGAAGGAACAGGGTACAGGAACAATGAGCAGTTCTTC.

The rearrangement joins TRBV19 to TRBJ1-1; D possibly corresponds to TRBD1 (6 bases). V gave up 6 bases and J gave up 5 bases, with 13 bases separating them. The germline CDR1 and CDR2 sequences are LNHDA and SQIVND (reference sequence). The CDR3 length is 13 residues. The chain's CDR3 is CASSPRGLTEAFF. The CDR3, as DNA: TGTGCCAGTAGCCCCCGGGGGCTTACTGAAGCTTTCTTT.

CDR3 residues: CASRQDGGYTF. The CDR3 DNA sequence: TGTGCCAGTAGACAGGACGGTGGCTACACCTTC. The chain uses TRBV19 and TRBJ1-2; possible D gene TRBD1, 5 bases. V was pared by 6 bases and J by 7 bases, with 9 bases between. This CDR3 spans 11 amino acids. Germline V CDR1 and CDR2: LNHDA, SQIVND (reference sequence).

The chain employs TRBV5-1 and TRBJ2-7; 7 bases are shared with TRBD1. CDR1 is SGHRS and CDR2 is YFSETQ in the germline V gene. With 0 bases clipped from V and 5 bases from J, the junction kept 5 bases outside the gene matches. This CDR3 contains 14 residues. The CDR3: CASSLGQGDDEQYF. The CDR3 nucleotides read TGCGCCAGCAGCTTGGGACAGGGCGACGACGAGCAGTACTTC.

The V gene is TRBV9, the J gene TRBJ1-1; 11 bases map to TRBD1. Germline CDR1 and CDR2: SGDLS and YYNGEE. This CDR3 is built from 16 residues. Germline trimming cut 2 bases from V and 5 bases from J; bases unmatched to any gene: 8. The CDR3, as DNA: TGTGCCAGCAGCGTCGGGACAGGGGGTTGGGGGACTGAAGCTTTCTTT. Translated, it gives CASSVGTGGWGTEAFF.

The V gene is TRBV6-6, the J gene TRBJ1-2; TRBD1 matches at 8 bases. V gave up 6 bases and J gave up 4 bases; unmatched junction bases: 10. This CDR3 is built from 15 residues. CDR1 and CDR2 from the germline V gene are MNHNY and SVGAGI (reference sequence). The CDR3 nucleotides read TGTGCCAGCAGACTGGCAGGGGGCGAGAGCTATGGCTACACCTTC. Its translation is CASRLAGGESYGYTF.

This clone was detected only a few times. The chain combines TRBV19 with TRBJ2-1; either TRBD1 or TRBD2 may supply D (5 bases each). The V end lost 0 bases, the J end lost 2 bases, and 8 bases lay between the germline ends. CDR1 is LNHDA and CDR2 is SQIVND in the germline V gene (reference sequence). The CDR3 totals 15 residues. The CDR3, as DNA: TGTGCCAGTAGTATAGACGGGGACGCCTACAATGAGCAGTTCTTC. It translates to CASSIDGDAYNEQFF. Supplemented by reference TRBV19 and TRBJ2-1, the full variable domain reads DGGITQSPKYLFRKEGQNVTLSCEQNLNHDAMYWYRQDPGQGLRLIYYSQIVNDFQKGDIAEGYSVSREKKESFPLTVTSAQKNPTAFYLCASSIDGDAYNEQFFGPGTRLTVL.

This clone was seen once. The J gene is TRBJ2-3, the V gene TRBV5-5, with D perhaps matching TRBD1 (6 bases). Trimming took off 1 base at V and 0 bases at J, with 18 bases between the two ends. Germline CDR1 SGHKS, CDR2 YYEKEE (reference sequence). The CDR3 has 18 amino acids. The chain's CDR3 is CASSLSPATGASTDTQYF. CDR3 coding DNA: TGTGCCAGCAGCTTGTCCCCCGCGACAGGAGCTAGCACAGATACGCAGTATTTT.

The CDR3 loop reads CASSQTSTGTQYF. The CDR3 nucleotides read TGTGCCAGCAGCCAAACGAGTACTGGTACGCAGTATTTT. The chain employs TRBV6-4 and TRBJ2-3, with D unclear. This CDR3 comprises 13 residues. The V and J ends lost 6 bases and 8 bases respectively, with 15 bases between them. CDR1 is MRHNA, CDR2 SNTAGT, per germline.

V gene TRBV7-6 combines with J gene TRBJ1-4; D remains unclear. V was clipped by 1 base and J by 6 bases, with 21 bases between them. Per germline, CDR1 SGHVS and CDR2 FNYEAQ. The CDR3 contains 18 residues. The CDR3 sequence: CASSLESLDIRRYEKLFF. CDR3 DNA: TGTGCCAGCAGCTTAGAGAGTCTAGACATTCGCCGATATGAAAAACTGTTTTTT.

The chain links TRBV24-1 to TRBJ1-2, with D hard to call. Germline V gene lookup returns CDR1 KGHDR and CDR2 SFDVKD. The CDR3 length is 12 residues. Trimming removed 9 bases at V and 1 base at J, with 8 bases between. For the CDR3, the DNA is TGTGCCACCCAAACAGATAACTATGGCTACACCTTC. It codes for CATQTDNYGYTF.

The rearrangement joins TRBV6-5 to TRBJ1-2; no definite D call. Trimming pared 2 bases from V and 8 bases from J, leaving 12 bases between. This CDR3 has 13 amino acids. Germline CDR1 and CDR2: MNHEY and SVGAGI. The CDR3 sequence is CASSYGNPPGYTF. Written as DNA, the CDR3 is TGTGCCAGCAGTTACGGAAACCCGCCGGGCTACACCTTC.

The gene calls are TRBV18 and TRBJ2-3, with TRBD1 as a possible D gene (6 bases). The germline gives CDR1 KGHSH, CDR2 LQKENI. The CDR3 consists of 14 residues. With 0 bases removed from V and 3 bases from J, the gap between germline ends came to 7 bases. The CDR3, as DNA: TGTGCCAGCTCACCACCGGGGGCAACAGATACGCAGTATTTT. Its protein product is CASSPPGATDTQYF.

CDR3 bases: TGTGCCAGCAGCTTCCTCGGGGCCTACGAGCAGTACTTC. Residues: CASSFLGAYEQYF. The chain is built from TRBV5-4 and TRBJ2-7; D is perhaps TRBD2 (5 bases). The CDR3 runs to 13 residues. Looked up from germline, CDR1 is SGHNT and CDR2 is YYREEE (reference sequence). V was clipped by 2 bases and J by 2 bases, with 8 bases between them. Combining the CDR3 with reference TRBV5-4 and TRBJ2-7 gives the whole variable domain ETGVTQSPTHLIKTRGQQVTLRCSSQSGHNTVSWYQQALGQGPQFIFQYYREEENGRGNFPPRFSGLQFPNYSSELNVNALELDDSALYLCASSFLGAYEQYFGPGTRLTVT.

The chain uses TRBV5-1 and TRBJ1-5, with no clear D. V was trimmed by 4 bases and J by 3 bases, leaving 8 bases between them. This CDR3 has 13 residues. Germline V CDR1 and CDR2: SGHRS, YFSETQ. The CDR3 nucleotides read TGCGCCAGCAGCCGAGGATCCAATCAGCCCCAGCATTTT. It yields the protein CASSRGSNQPQHF.

The chain recombines TRBV21-1 with TRBJ2-2; TRBD2 is taken as the D call from the table, unchecked against the DNA. TRBV21-1 counts as a pseudogene. There are 15 residues in the CDR3. CDR3 in amino acids: CASSLPRGRHGELFF. The CDR3 coding sequence is TGTGCCAGCAGCCTCCCCCGGGGGAGGCACGGGGAGCTGTTTTTT.

This clone was seen more than once but under ten times. The V gene is TRBV9, the J gene TRBJ2-1; perhaps D is TRBD1 or TRBD2 (5 bases each). This CDR3 comprises 15 residues. The V gene lost 4 bases and the J gene lost 2 bases, with 13 bases spanning the gap. Germline CDR1 reads SGDLS; CDR2 reads YYNGEE. CDR3 in DNA: TGTGCCAGCAGCACCAGGGACGCCCCCTACAATGAGCAGTTCTTC. Its protein is CASSTRDAPYNEQFF.

The V and J genes are TRBV11-2 and TRBJ1-1; 11 bases line up with TRBD1. The germline V gene has CDR1 SGHAT and CDR2 FQNNGV. The CDR3 is 14 amino acids. The V and J ends lost 5 bases and 10 bases, in that order; junction bases with no gene match: 9. As DNA, the CDR3 is TGTGCCAGCAGCCTGGGACAGGGGGAATCTGTAGCTTTCTTT. Its translation is CASSLGQGESVAFF.

CDR3 nucleotide sequence: TGTGCCAGCAGCCAAGATTTACAGGGCTATGGCTACACCTTC. Translated, it gives CASSQDLQGYGYTF. The chain carries TRBV14 and TRBJ1-2; D is perhaps TRBD1 (6 bases). V was clipped by 0 bases and J by 4 bases, with 9 bases between them. Per germline, CDR1 SGHDN and CDR2 FVKESK. The CDR3 extends over 14 amino acids.

The sample holds one count of this clone. The chain is built from TRBV6-1 and TRBJ2-1, with 9 bases fitting TRBD2. The CDR3 loop spans 16 amino acids. Germline CDR1 and CDR2: MNHNS and SASEGT. With 2 bases clipped from V and 7 bases from J, the junction kept 9 bases outside the gene matches. CDR3 loop: CASSEPSGAGLNEQFF. For the CDR3, the DNA is TGTGCCAGCAGTGAACCTAGCGGGGCTGGGCTGAATGAGCAGTTCTTC.

This rearrangement joins TRBV5-8 to TRBJ1-6; tentatively, D is TRBD1 (5 bases). The CDR3 length is 16 residues. Deletions cut 4 bases from V and 7 bases from J, with 18 bases between. From germline, CDR1 is SGHTS and CDR2 YDEGEE. CDR3 DNA sequence: TGTGCCAGCAGCCGGCCGGGACCGGTGGAAAATTCACCCCTCCACTTT. Translating gives CASSRPGPVENSPLHF. Complete variable domain (other parts from reference TRBV5-8 and TRBJ1-6): EAGVTQSPTHLIKTRGQQATLRCSPISGHTSVYWYQQALGLGLQFLLWYDEGEERNRGNFPPRFSGRQFPNYSSELNVNALELEDSALYLCASSRPGPVENSPLHFGNGTRLTVT.

The V and J genes are TRBV11-2 and TRBJ1-2, with a possible D match to TRBD1 (5 bases). Deletions cut 4 bases from V and 0 bases from J, with 6 bases between. The CDR3 covers 13 residues. Germline V gives CDR1 SGHAT, CDR2 FQNNGV. The CDR3 here is CASSSTANYGYTF. As DNA, the CDR3 is TGTGCCAGCAGCTCGACAGCTAACTATGGCTACACCTTC.

V and J are TRBV27 and TRBJ2-7; 9 bases are shared with TRBD2. Trimming cost V 4 bases and J 4 bases; bases outside gene matches: 11. The CDR3 loop spans 16 amino acids. Looked up from germline, CDR1 is MNHEY and CDR2 is SMNVEV (reference sequence). The CDR3 sequence is CASSSLLAGEMYEQYF. In DNA, the CDR3 is TGTGCCAGCAGTTCTCTTTTAGCGGGGGAAATGTACGAGCAGTACTTC.

The CDR3 is CATSSGPRDYPYEQYF. In nucleotides, the CDR3 is TGTGCCACCAGCAGTGGGCCCCGGGACTACCCATACGAGCAGTACTTC. V gene TRBV15 combines with J gene TRBJ2-7, with 7 bases fitting TRBD2. CDR1 LNHNV and CDR2 YYDKDF come from the germline V gene (reference sequence). The V gene end was trimmed by 3 bases and the J gene end by 4 bases; junction bases not matched to a gene: 12. The CDR3 covers 16 residues.

V is TRBV24-1 and J is TRBJ2-3, with 12 bases fitting TRBD1. The germline CDR1 and CDR2 sequences are KGHDR and SFDVKD. The CDR3 consists of 15 residues. V dropped 3 bases and J dropped 7; count of bases not matched to a gene: 4. The CDR3 reads CATSDPGQGANTQYF. In DNA, the CDR3 is TGTGCCACCAGTGATCCGGGACAGGGGGCGAATACGCAGTATTTT.

The chain is built from TRBV12-5 and TRBJ1-1; D possibly corresponds to TRBD1 (5 bases). V lost 7 bases, J lost 1 base, and 16 bases lay in between. The CDR3 is made up of 15 amino acids. The germline V gene encodes CDR1 LGHNT and CDR2 FRNRAP. The CDR3 nucleotides are TGTGCTAGTGCCCCATCAGGGTTCGGGAACACTGAAGCTTTCTTT. Translated: CASAPSGFGNTEAFF.

The chain is built from TRBV9 and TRBJ2-2; 7 bases match TRBD1. This CDR3 contains 14 residues. Trimming removed 3 bases from V and 4 bases from J; junction bases left unmatched: 3. Germline CDR1 SGDLS, CDR2 YYNGEE. The CDR3 DNA is TGTGCCAGCAGCGCGGGACAGAGCACCGGGGAGCTGTTTTTT. This translates into CASSAGQSTGELFF. Filled out from reference TRBV9 and TRBJ2-2, the complete variable domain reads DSGVTQTPKHLITATGQRVTLRCSPRSGDLSVYWYQQSLDQGLQFLIQYYNGEERAKGNILERFSAQQFPDLHSELNLSSLELGDSALYFCASSAGQSTGELFFGEGSRLTVL.